This section outlines one TCR beta chain sequence together with its context. This entry belongs to a study of T cells in Graves' hyperthyroidism and ophthalmopathy. RNA transcripts were the template for amplifying TCR beta CDR3 regions. Primed by the HTBI set, a first-round RT-PCR was run on the TCR CDR3. TCRdb redid the calling of the multiplex PCR reads with MiXCR, one entry per CDR3 protein. The table lists hundreds of thousands of distinct CDR3 sequences, around 15% of them singletons, with around 3.9% in the top ten. Sequencing input: blood. The receptor was derived from a woman in her thirties with Graves' hyperthyroidism.

Written as DNA, the CDR3 is TGTGCCAGTAGTATGGGAACAGGAGTCTCTGGGGCCAACGTCCTGACTTTC. Protein product: CASSMGTGVSGANVLTF. The rearrangement links TRBV19 to TRBJ2-6; D possibly corresponds to TRBD1 (5 bases). The V gene lost 3 bases and the J gene lost 0 bases, with 12 bases spanning the gap. The germline gives CDR1 LNHDA, CDR2 SQIVND (reference sequence). The CDR3 spans 17 residues.